The rows below give T cell receptor beta chains drawn from one sample of a study of T-cell memory formation after mild COVID-19. MiXCR, run by TCRdb on the 5' RACE reads, gives a single entry per CDR3 protein. Here the sample spans around 530,000 distinct CDR3 sequences, about a fifth being singletons. Source material: PBMCs or a T cell subset sorted from them (not recorded which). These receptors were collected from an adult woman who had mild COVID-19 (a few samples of this study predate the infection). Cell type and time point are not known. The CDR3 runs from the conserved cysteine through the conserved F or W. D genes are given only for firm matches. Clone size is shown for a subset of rows, as once, few, many or a class of expanded clone.

CDR3,DNA,D,size,J,V
CASSLQSQGAYEQYF,TGTGCCAGCAGCCTTCAGAGTCAGGGGGCCTACGAGCAGTACTTC,TRBD1,few,TRBJ2-7,TRBV3-1
CASSVEWTPAGTDTQYF,TGTGCCAGCAGCGTAGAATGGACCCCCGCTGGGACAGATACGCAGTATTTT,.,few,TRBJ2-3,TRBV9
CASRRSGTGVYEQYF,TGTGCCAGCAGACGTTCCGGGACAGGGGTCTACGAGCAGTACTTC,TRBD1,.,TRBJ2-7,TRBV11-2
CASRQSTGSAYDGYTF,TGTGCCAGCAGACAAAGTACAGGGTCCGCCTATGATGGCTACACCTTC,.,.,TRBJ1-2,TRBV12-3/TRBV12-4
CASSFGAGTGNQPQHF,TGTGCCAGCAGCTTTGGGGCCGGGACAGGGAATCAGCCCCAGCATTTT,TRBD1,.,TRBJ1-5,TRBV7-8
CASSLQGLRANTEAFF,TGCGCCAGCAGCTTGCAGGGATTGAGGGCGAACACTGAAGCTTTCTTT,.,few,TRBJ1-1,TRBV5-1
CASSYNGGSGGKNEQFF,TGTGCCAGCAGCTATAACGGAGGTAGCGGGGGGAAGAATGAGCAGTTCTTC,TRBD2,.,TRBJ2-1,TRBV11-2
CASSLWGGEETQYF,TGTGCTAGCAGCCTGTGGGGAGGGGAAGAGACCCAGTACTTC,TRBD2,many,TRBJ2-5,TRBV7-7
CASSLLAPAGEQYF,TGTGCCAGCAGTTTACTCGCACCTGCAGGGGAGCAGTACTTC,.,.,TRBJ2-7,TRBV28
CASSNRDRGMNTEAFF,TGTGCCAGCAGTAACCGGGACAGGGGGATGAACACTGAAGCTTTCTTT,TRBD1,few,TRBJ1-1,TRBV6-5
CASSQDIAGNYGYTF,TGCGCCAGCAGCCAAGATATCGCAGGGAACTATGGCTACACCTTC,.,.,TRBJ1-2,TRBV4-3
CASSLGVTGGHTGELFF,TGTGCCAGCAGCTTGGGCGTAACAGGGGGCCACACCGGGGAGCTGTTTTTT,TRBD1,.,TRBJ2-2,TRBV5-5
CASSRDSSYNEQFF,TGTGCCAGCAGTCGGGACAGCTCCTACAATGAGCAGTTCTTC,TRBD1,many,TRBJ2-1,TRBV19
CSALRDRLMNTEAFF,TGCAGCGCTCTCCGGGACAGACTTATGAACACTGAAGCTTTCTTT,TRBD1,.,TRBJ1-1,TRBV29-1
CASSLRGKRELAETQYF,TGCGCCAGCAGCTTGCGCGGGAAGCGGGAGTTGGCGGAGACCCAGTACTTC,TRBD2,few,TRBJ2-5,TRBV5-1
CASSINGQGISGYTF,TGTGCCAGTAGTATTAACGGACAGGGGATCAGTGGCTACACCTTC,TRBD1,.,TRBJ1-2,TRBV19
CAIRGTSGSSYNEQFF,TGTGCCATCAGGGGGACTAGCGGAAGCTCCTACAATGAGCAGTTCTTC,TRBD2,few,TRBJ2-1,TRBV10-3
CASSGGGRGSETQYF,TGTGCCAGCAGTGGAGGCGGTAGGGGGTCAGAGACCCAGTACTTC,.,.,TRBJ2-5,TRBV6-2/TRBV6-3
CASSFSGTRYEQYF,TGTGCCAGCAGTTTCAGCGGGACTAGGTACGAGCAGTACTTC,TRBD2,many,TRBJ2-7,TRBV12-3/TRBV12-4
CASSLEAGDWNTEAFF,TGTGCCAGCAGTTTAGAGGCAGGGGATTGGAACACTGAAGCTTTCTTT,.,many,TRBJ1-1,TRBV28
CASRGGSTDSGNTIYF,TGTGCCAGCAGAGGTGGGAGTACAGACTCTGGAAACACCATATATTTT,.,few,TRBJ1-3,TRBV5-6
CASSLGQTGIDTQYF,TGTGCCAGCAGTTTGGGACAGACGGGAATAGATACGCAGTATTTT,TRBD1,few,TRBJ2-3,TRBV12-3/TRBV12-4
CASSLDSRYEQYF,TGCGCCAGCAGCTTGGACAGCCGCTACGAGCAGTACTTC,.,.,TRBJ2-7,TRBV5-1
CASSLREEQYF,TGTGCCAGCAGCTTGAGGGAGGAGCAGTACTTC,.,few,TRBJ2-7,TRBV7-2
CASKGDSTNTGELFF,TGTGCCAGCAAAGGGGACAGTACGAACACCGGGGAGCTGTTTTTT,TRBD1,few,TRBJ2-2,TRBV25-1
CASSKVRGGFTQETQYF,TGTGCCAGCAGCAAAGTCCGGGGGGGCTTCACCCAAGAGACCCAGTACTTC,.,.,TRBJ2-5,TRBV21-1
CSARAGEVTSTDTQYF,TGCAGTGCTAGAGCTGGCGAGGTGACTAGCACAGATACGCAGTATTTT,.,many,TRBJ2-3,TRBV20-1
CASSPPGAGSTDTQYF,TGTGCCAGCAGTCCCCCCGGAGCGGGAAGCACAGATACGCAGTATTTT,TRBD2,few,TRBJ2-3,TRBV27
CASSQGRQGLSEAFF,TGTGCCAGCAGCCAAGGGCGACAGGGTCTTTCTGAAGCTTTCTTT,TRBD1,few,TRBJ1-1,TRBV14